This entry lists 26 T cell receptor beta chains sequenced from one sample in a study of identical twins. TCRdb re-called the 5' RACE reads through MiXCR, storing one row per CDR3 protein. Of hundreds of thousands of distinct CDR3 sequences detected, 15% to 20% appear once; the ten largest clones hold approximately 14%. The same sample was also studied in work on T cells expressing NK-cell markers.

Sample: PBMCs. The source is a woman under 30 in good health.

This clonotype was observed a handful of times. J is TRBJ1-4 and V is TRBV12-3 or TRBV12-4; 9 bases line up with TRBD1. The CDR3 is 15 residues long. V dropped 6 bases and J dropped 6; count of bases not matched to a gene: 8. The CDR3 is CASRARGTGYEKLFF. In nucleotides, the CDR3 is TGTGCCAGCAGAGCCCGAGGGACAGGGTATGAAAAACTGTTTTTT.

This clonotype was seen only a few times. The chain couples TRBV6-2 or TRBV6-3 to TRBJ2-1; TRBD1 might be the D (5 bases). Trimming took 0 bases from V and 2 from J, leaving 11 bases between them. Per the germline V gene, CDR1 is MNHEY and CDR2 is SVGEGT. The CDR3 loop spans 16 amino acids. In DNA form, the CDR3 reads TGTGCCAGCAGTTACTCAGCAGGGAACCCCTACAATGAGCAGTTCTTC. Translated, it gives CASSYSAGNPYNEQFF.

In nucleotides, the CDR3 is TGTGCCAGCAGCCAGGAACTTCGGACTAGCGGGAGGGTACAAGAGACCCAGTACTTC. Protein product: CASSQELRTSGRVQETQYF. The chain carries TRBV3-1 and TRBJ2-5, with 15 bases matching TRBD2. Germline CDR1 and CDR2: LGHDT and YNNKEL (reference sequence). Trimming cost V 3 bases and J 2 bases; bases outside gene matches: 10. The CDR3 totals 19 residues.

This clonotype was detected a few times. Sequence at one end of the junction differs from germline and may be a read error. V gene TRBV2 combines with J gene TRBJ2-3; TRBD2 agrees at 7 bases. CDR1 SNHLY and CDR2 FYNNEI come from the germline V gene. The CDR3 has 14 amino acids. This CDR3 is CASSQRASGLPSIF. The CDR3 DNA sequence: TGTGCCAGCAGTCAGCGCGCTAGCGGACTACCATCAATTTTT.

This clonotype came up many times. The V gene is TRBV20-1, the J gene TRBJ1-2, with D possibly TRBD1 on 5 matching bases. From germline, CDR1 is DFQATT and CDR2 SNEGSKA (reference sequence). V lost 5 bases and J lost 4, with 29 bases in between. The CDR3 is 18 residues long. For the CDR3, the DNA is TGCAGTGCTGATACCTCCCTGACAGTTATCCATGCAACCTATGGCTACACCTTC. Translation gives CSADTSLTVIHATYGYTF.

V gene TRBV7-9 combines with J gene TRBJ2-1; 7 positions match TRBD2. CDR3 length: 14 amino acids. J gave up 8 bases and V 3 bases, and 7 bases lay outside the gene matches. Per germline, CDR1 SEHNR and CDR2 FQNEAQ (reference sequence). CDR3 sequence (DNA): TGTGCCAGCAGCTTGTTGACTAGCACCGATGAGCAGTTCTTC. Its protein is CASSLLTSTDEQFF.

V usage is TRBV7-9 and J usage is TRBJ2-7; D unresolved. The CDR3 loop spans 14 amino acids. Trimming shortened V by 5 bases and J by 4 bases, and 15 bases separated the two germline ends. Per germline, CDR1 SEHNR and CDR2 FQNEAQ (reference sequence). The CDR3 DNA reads TGTGCCAGCAGCAAGGGTATTCTCAGGTACGAGCAGTACTTC. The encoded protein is CASSKGILRYEQYF.

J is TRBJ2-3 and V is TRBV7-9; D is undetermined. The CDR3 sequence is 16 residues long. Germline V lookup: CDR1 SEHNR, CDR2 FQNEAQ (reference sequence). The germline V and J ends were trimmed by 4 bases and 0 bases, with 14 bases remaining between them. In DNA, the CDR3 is TGTGCCAGCAGCTCTGGGGTTAAGGCTAGCACAGATACGCAGTATTTT. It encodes CASSSGVKASTDTQYF.

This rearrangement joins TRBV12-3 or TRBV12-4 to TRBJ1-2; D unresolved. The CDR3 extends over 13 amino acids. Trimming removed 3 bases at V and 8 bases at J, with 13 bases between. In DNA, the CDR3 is TGTGCCAGCAGTTTTGGAGGGCTCCCGGGCTACACCTTC. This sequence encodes CASSFGGLPGYTF.

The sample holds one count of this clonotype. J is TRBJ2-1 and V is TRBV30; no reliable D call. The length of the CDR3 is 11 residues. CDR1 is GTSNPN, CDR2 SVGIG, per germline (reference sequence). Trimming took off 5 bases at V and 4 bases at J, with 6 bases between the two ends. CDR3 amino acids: CAWGEYNEQFF. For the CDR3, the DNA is TGTGCCTGGGGGGAATACAATGAGCAGTTCTTC.

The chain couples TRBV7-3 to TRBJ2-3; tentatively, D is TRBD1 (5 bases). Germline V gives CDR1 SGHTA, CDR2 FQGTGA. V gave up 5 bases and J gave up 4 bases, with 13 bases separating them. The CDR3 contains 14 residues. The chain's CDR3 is CASSAQGYPDTQYF. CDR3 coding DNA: TGTGCCAGCAGCGCCCAGGGTTATCCAGATACGCAGTATTTT.

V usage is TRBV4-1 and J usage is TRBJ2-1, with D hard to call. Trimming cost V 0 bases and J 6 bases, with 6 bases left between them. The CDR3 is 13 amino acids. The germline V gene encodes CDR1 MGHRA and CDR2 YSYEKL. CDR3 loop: CASSQDASNEQFF. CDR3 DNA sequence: TGCGCCAGCAGCCAAGATGCTAGCAATGAGCAGTTCTTC.

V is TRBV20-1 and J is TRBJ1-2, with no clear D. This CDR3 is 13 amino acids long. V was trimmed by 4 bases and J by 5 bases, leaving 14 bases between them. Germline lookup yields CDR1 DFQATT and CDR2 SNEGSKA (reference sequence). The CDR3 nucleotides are TGCAGTGCTACTCAGATTCCTACATATGGCTACACCTTC. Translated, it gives CSATQIPTYGYTF.

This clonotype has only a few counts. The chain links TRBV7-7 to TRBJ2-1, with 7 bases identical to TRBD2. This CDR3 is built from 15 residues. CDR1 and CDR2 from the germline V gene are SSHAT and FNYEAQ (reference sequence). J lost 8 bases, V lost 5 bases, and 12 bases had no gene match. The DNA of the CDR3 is TGTGCCAGCAGCAGCGGACTAGACGGTGTTGATGAGCAGTTCTTC. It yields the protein CASSSGLDGVDEQFF.

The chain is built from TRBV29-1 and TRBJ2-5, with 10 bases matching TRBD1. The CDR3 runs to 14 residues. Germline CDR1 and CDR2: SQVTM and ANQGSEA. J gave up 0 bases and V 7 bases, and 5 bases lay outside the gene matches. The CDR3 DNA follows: TGCAGCGGTGCCGGGACAGGGGACCAAGAGACCCAGTACTTC. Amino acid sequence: CSGAGTGDQETQYF.

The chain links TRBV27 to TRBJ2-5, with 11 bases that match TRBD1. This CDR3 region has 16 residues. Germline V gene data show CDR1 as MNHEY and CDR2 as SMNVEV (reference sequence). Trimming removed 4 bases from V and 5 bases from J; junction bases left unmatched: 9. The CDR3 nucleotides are TGTGCCAGCAGTTCCCACCGGACAGGGGGCTTGGAGACCCAGTACTTC. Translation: CASSSHRTGGLETQYF.

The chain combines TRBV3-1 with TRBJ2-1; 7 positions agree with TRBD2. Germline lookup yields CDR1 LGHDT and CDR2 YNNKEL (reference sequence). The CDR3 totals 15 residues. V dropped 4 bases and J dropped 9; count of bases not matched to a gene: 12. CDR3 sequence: CASSRGRLAGGEQFF. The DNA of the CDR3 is TGTGCCAGCAGCCGAGGAAGACTAGCAGGTGGTGAGCAGTTCTTC.

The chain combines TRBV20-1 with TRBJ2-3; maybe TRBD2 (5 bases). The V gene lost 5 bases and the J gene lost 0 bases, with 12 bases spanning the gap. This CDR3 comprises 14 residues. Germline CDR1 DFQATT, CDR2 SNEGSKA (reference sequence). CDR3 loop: CSAPRTFSTDTQYF. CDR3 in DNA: TGCAGTGCTCCTCGGACTTTTAGCACAGATACGCAGTATTTT.

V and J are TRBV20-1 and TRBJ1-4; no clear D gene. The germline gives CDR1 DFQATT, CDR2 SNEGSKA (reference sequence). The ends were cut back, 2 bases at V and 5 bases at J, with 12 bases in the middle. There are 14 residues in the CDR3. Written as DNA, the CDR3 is TGCAGTGCTAGAACGGGCAGTGCAAATGAAAAACTGTTTTTT. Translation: CSARTGSANEKLFF.

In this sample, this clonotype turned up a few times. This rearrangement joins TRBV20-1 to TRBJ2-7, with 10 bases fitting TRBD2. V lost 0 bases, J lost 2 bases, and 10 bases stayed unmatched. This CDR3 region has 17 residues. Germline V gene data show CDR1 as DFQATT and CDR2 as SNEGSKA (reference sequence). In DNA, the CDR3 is TGCAGTGCTAGAGACGTAAGCGGGAGGGCGTTTGCCTACGAGCAGTACTTC. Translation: CSARDVSGRAFAYEQYF.

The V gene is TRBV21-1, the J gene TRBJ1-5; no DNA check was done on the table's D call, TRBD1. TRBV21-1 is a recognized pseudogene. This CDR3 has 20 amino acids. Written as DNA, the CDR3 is TGTGCCAGCAGCACCCTCGTCGGACAGGCGCGCCGCGGGAGCAATCAGCCCCAGCATTTT. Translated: CASSTLVGQARRGSNQPQHF.

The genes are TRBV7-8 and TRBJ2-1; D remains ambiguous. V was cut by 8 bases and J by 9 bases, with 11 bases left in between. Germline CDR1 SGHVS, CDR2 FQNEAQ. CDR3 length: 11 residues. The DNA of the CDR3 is TGTGCCAGCCTCCGGGTTGGTGAGCAGTTCTTC. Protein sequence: CASLRVGEQFF. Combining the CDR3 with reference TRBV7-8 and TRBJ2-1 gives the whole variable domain GAGVSQSPRYKVAKRGQDVALRCDPISGHVSLFWYQQALGQGPEFLTYFQNEAQLDKSGLPSDRFFAERPEGSVSTLKIQRTQQEDSAVYLCASLRVGEQFFGPGTRLTVL.

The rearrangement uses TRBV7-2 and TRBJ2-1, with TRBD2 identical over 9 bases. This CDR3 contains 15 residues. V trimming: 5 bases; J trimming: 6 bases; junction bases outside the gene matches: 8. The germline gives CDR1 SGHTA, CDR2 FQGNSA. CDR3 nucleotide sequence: TGTGCCAGCAGCGCCGGACTAGCGAGAGGCAATGAGCAGTTCTTC. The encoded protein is CASSAGLARGNEQFF.

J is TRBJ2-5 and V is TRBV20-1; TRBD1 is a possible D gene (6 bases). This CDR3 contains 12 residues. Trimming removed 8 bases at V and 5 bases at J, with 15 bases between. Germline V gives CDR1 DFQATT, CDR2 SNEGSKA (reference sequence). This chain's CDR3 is CSTGTVWETQYF. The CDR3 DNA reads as TGCAGTACAGGGACGGTGTGGGAGACCCAGTACTTC.

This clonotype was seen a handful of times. CDR3 loop: CASSIKGYGYTF. The CDR3 DNA is TGTGCCAGCAGTATCAAAGGGTATGGCTACACCTTC. The rearrangement uses TRBV12-3 or TRBV12-4 and TRBJ1-2, with D hard to call. The ends were cut back, 5 bases at V and 5 bases at J, with 9 bases in the middle. CDR3 length equals 12 residues.

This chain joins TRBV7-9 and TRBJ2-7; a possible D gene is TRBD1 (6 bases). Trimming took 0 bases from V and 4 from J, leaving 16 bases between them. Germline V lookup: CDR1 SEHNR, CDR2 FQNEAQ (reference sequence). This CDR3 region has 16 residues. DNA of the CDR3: TGTGCCAGCAGCTTAGCGTACGGGACACAGATATACGAGCAGTACTTC. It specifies CASSLAYGTQIYEQYF.